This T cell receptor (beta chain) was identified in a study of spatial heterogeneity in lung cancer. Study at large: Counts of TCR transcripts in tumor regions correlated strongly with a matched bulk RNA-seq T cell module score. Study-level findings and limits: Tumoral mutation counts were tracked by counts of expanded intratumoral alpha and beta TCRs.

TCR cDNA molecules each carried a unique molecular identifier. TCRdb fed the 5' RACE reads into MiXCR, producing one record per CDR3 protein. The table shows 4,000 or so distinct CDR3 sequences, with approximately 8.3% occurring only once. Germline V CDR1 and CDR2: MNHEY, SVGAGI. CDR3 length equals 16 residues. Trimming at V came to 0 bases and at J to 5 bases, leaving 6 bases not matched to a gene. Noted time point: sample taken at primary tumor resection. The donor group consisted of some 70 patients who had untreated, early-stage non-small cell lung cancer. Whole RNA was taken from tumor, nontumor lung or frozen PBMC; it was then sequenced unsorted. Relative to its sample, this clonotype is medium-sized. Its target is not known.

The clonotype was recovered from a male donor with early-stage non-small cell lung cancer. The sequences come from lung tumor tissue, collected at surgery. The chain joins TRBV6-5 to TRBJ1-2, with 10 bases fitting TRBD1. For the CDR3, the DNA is TGTGCCAGCAGTTACTCTAGGACAGGGGGTTCGTATGGCTACACCTTC. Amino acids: CASSYSRTGGSYGYTF.